These 26 T cell receptor beta chains came from one sample sequenced in a study of CD8 T cells in Susac syndrome. The RNA, roughly 0.5 to 1 ug, was put through reverse transcription using random hexamers. MiXCR, run by TCRdb on the immunoSEQ multiplex PCR reads, gives a single entry per CDR3 protein. The profile shows around 270,000 distinct CDR3 sequences, about 89% of them singletons. Specimen: CD8+ T cells from PBMCs. The receptors derive from a human donor with multiple sclerosis.

V usage is TRBV14 and J usage is TRBJ2-5; D unclear. V lost 3 bases, J lost 0 bases, and 5 bases lay in between. Germline assignment: CDR1 SGHDN and CDR2 FVKESK. CDR3 length: 13 residues. The CDR3 loop reads CASSHEYQETQYF. The DNA for the CDR3 is TGTGCCAGCAGCCACGAGTACCAAGAGACCCAGTACTTC.

This chain links TRBV6-4 with TRBJ2-3; 11 bases line up with TRBD2. The CDR3 is 15 amino acids. J lost 4 bases, V lost 5 bases, and 5 bases had no gene match. Germline values: CDR1 MRHNA, CDR2 SNTAGT. This CDR3 is CASSSTSGGSDTQYF. CDR3 in DNA: TGTGCCAGCAGTTCCACTAGCGGGGGCTCAGATACGCAGTATTTT.

This chain links TRBV7-9 with TRBJ1-4; 10 nucleotides align to TRBD1. Germline V lookup: CDR1 SEHNR, CDR2 FQNEAQ (reference sequence). This CDR3 has 18 residues. Trimming took 4 bases from V and 8 from J; bases not matched to a gene: 16. The CDR3 loop is CASSYPGQGPPEEEKLFF. The CDR3 bases are TGTGCCAGCAGCTACCCGGGACAGGGGCCTCCGGAAGAGGAAAAACTGTTTTTT.

V is TRBV29-1 and J is TRBJ2-7; weak D call: TRBD1 (5 bases). The CDR3 is 13 residues long. Trimming removed 6 bases at V and 2 bases at J, with 14 bases between. Per the germline V gene, CDR1 is SQVTM and CDR2 is ANQGSEA. The chain's CDR3 is CSVARTDTYEQYF. DNA of the CDR3: TGCAGCGTCGCCCGGACGGACACCTACGAGCAGTACTTC.

The rearrangement links TRBV7-8 to TRBJ2-7; no clear D gene. The germline V and J ends were trimmed by 0 bases and 3 bases, with 6 bases remaining between them. CDR3 length: 13 residues. Germline lookup yields CDR1 SGHVS and CDR2 FQNEAQ. CDR3 DNA: TGTGCCAGCAGCTTAGCAGTAGACTACGAGCAGTACTTC. It codes for CASSLAVDYEQYF.

Notes on this clonotype: The germline gene is not matched at one end of the junction; a read error may be the cause. The chain has TRBV27 and TRBJ2-3, with D perhaps TRBD2 (6 bases). CDR1 is MNHEY, CDR2 SMNVEV, per germline (reference sequence). This CDR3 is built from 14 residues. CDR3 residues: CASSSGDFSSQKFF. The CDR3 region has the DNA TGTGCCAGCAGTTCCGGGGACTTTTCGAGTCAGAAGTTTTTT.

The chain carries TRBV29-1 and TRBJ1-5; 7 bases agree with TRBD1. This CDR3 region has 14 residues. Trimming took 5 bases from V and 5 from J; bases not matched to a gene: 9. Germline CDR1 and CDR2: SQVTM and ANQGSEA. In nucleotides, the CDR3 is TGCAGCGTTTGTGAGACAGGGCTTGATCAGCCCCAGCATTTT. Its translation is CSVCETGLDQPQHF.

The gene calls are TRBV11-2 and TRBJ2-3, with D perhaps matching TRBD2 (5 bases). The CDR3 covers 16 residues. The V end was cut by 8 bases, the J end by 3 bases, with 21 bases between. CDR1 and CDR2 from the germline V gene are SGHAT and FQNNGV. In DNA, the CDR3 is TGTGCCAGCCTACCCGGGGTCGGCCTTAAGACAGATACGCAGTATTTT. Amino acids: CASLPGVGLKTDTQYF.

This rearrangement joins TRBV19 to TRBJ2-7, with unresolved D. The CDR3 runs 14 residues. The V end was cut by 3 bases, the J end by 3 bases, with 12 bases between. Germline V gene sequence: CDR1 LNHDA, CDR2 SQIVND (reference sequence). The CDR3 reads CASSIGFGNYEQYF. Here the CDR3 DNA reads TGTGCCAGTAGTATCGGTTTTGGGAACTACGAGCAGTACTTC.

V usage is TRBV20-1 and J usage is TRBJ2-3, with a weak D call TRBD2 (6 bases). This CDR3 contains 14 residues. V shed 2 bases and J shed 4 bases, with 13 bases lying between them. The germline gives CDR1 DFQATT, CDR2 SNEGSKA (reference sequence). This CDR3 reads CSARPWGVADTQYF. The CDR3 DNA sequence: TGCAGTGCTAGACCCTGGGGGGTAGCAGATACGCAGTATTTT.

The chain joins TRBV4-2 to TRBJ1-1; TRBD1 matches at 7 bases. Trimming took 8 bases from V and 4 from J; bases not matched to a gene: 10. Germline values: CDR1 LGHNA, CDR2 YNFKEQ. This CDR3 has 14 amino acids. In nucleotides, the CDR3 is TGTGCCAGCCAACTCAACAGGGGTGTCACTGAAGCTTTCTTT. Residues: CASQLNRGVTEAFF.

V gene TRBV30 combines with J gene TRBJ1-1; D remains unclear. This CDR3 is 11 amino acids long. Trimming removed 5 bases from V and 7 bases from J, with 11 bases in between. Germline-derived CDR1 and CDR2 are GTSNPN and SVGIG (reference sequence). The CDR3 sequence: CAWRNILEAFF. For the CDR3, the DNA is TGTGCCTGGCGAAACATCCTTGAAGCTTTCTTT.

The table lists this clonotype with a few counts. This sequence joins TRBV6-1 and TRBJ2-3; TRBD2 aligns across 10 bases. The trim removed 7 bases at V and 6 bases at J, leaving 4 bases unmatched. CDR3 length equals 13 residues. CDR1 is MNHNS and CDR2 is SASEGT in the germline V gene. The CDR3 bases are TGTGCCAGCACCCCTAGCGGGGGCGATACGCAGTATTTT. This encodes CASTPSGGDTQYF.

V gene TRBV30 combines with J gene TRBJ1-6; D unclear. The V end lost 3 bases, the J end lost 6 bases, and 15 bases lay between the germline ends. The CDR3 covers 15 residues. Germline V gene lookup returns CDR1 GTSNPN and CDR2 SVGIG (reference sequence). The CDR3 bases are TGTGCCTGGAGCCTGCTCGGCGAGGGTAATTCACCCCTCCACTTT. Protein sequence: CAWSLLGEGNSPLHF.

The chain has TRBV5-4 and TRBJ2-3; D remains ambiguous. There are 15 residues in the CDR3. CDR1 is SGHNT and CDR2 is YYREEE in the germline V gene (reference sequence). Trimming removed 4 bases from V and 5 bases from J, with 17 bases in between. CDR3: CASSAARQIEDTQYF. The CDR3 coding sequence is TGTGCCAGCAGCGCCGCACGGCAGATCGAAGATACGCAGTATTTT.

As regards this clonotype: The CDR3 does not close with the conserved phenylalanine or tryptophan, likely indicating a read error. The chain carries TRBV7-9 and TRBJ2-7; maybe TRBD2 (5 bases). This CDR3 comprises 11 residues. Germline V lookup: CDR1 SEHNR, CDR2 FQNEAQ (reference sequence). The V end lost 8 bases, the J end lost 3 bases, and 8 bases lay between the germline ends. For the CDR3, the DNA is TGTGCCAGCGGACTCGGCTACGAGCAGTACCTC. Amino acids: CASGLGYEQYL.

This clonotype has only one observation. The chain uses TRBV7-2 and TRBJ2-2; 9 nucleotides match TRBD2. The CDR3 sequence is 16 residues long. V gave up 3 bases and J gave up 6 bases; unmatched junction bases: 8. Germline assignment: CDR1 SGHTA and CDR2 FQGNSA. The CDR3 spells CASSFFAGGRAGELFF. The CDR3 coding sequence is TGTGCCAGCAGCTTTTTCGCGGGGGGGCGAGCCGGGGAGCTGTTTTTT. The variable domain in full, completed from reference TRBV7-2 and TRBJ2-2, reads GAGVSQSPSNKVTEKGKDVELRCDPISGHTALYWYRQSLGQGLEFLIYFQGNSAPDKSGLPSDRFSAERTGGSVSTLTIQRTQQEDSAVYLCASSFFAGGRAGELFFGEGSRLTVL.

This CDR3 is CSARTGAYEQYF. The DNA for the CDR3 is TGCAGTGCTAGGACAGGGGCCTACGAGCAGTACTTC. The V and J genes are TRBV20-1 and TRBJ2-7, with 8 bases that match TRBD1. This CDR3 is built from 12 residues. V lost 3 bases to trimming and J lost 2 bases; unmatched junction nucleotides: 0. Germline V CDR1 and CDR2: DFQATT, SNEGSKA (reference sequence).

This clonotype was recorded once. The chain employs TRBV14 and TRBJ2-3; D unclear. CDR1 and CDR2 from the germline V gene are SGHDN and FVKESK. The V end lost 1 base, the J end lost 2 bases, and 7 bases lay between the germline ends. This CDR3 is 14 amino acids long. CDR3 sequence: CASSQVVLTDTQYF. CDR3 nucleotide sequence: TGTGCCAGCAGCCAAGTCGTCCTCACAGATACGCAGTATTTT.

This clonotype was detected a few times. This sequence joins TRBV7-9 and TRBJ2-7; D is ambiguous. Germline lookup yields CDR1 SEHNR and CDR2 FQNEAQ (reference sequence). V gave up 5 bases and J gave up 0 bases, with 8 bases separating them. The CDR3 sequence is 13 residues long. The CDR3 DNA reads TGTGCCAGCAGCGGCACCAGCTCCTACGAGCAGTACTTC. It specifies CASSGTSSYEQYF.

The chain links TRBV28 to TRBJ2-7, with D possibly being TRBD1 or TRBD2 (5 bases each). This CDR3 contains 14 residues. From germline, CDR1 is MDHEN and CDR2 SYDVKM. Trimming left V 2 bases short and J 5 bases short, with 13 bases between. This CDR3 reads CASSLGAGSDEQYF. CDR3 DNA: TGTGCCAGCAGTTTAGGGGCAGGTAGCGACGAGCAGTACTTC.

J is TRBJ1-6 and V is TRBV25-1; TRBD1 might be the D (5 bases). Trimming left V 6 bases short and J 5 bases short, with 11 bases between. The CDR3 runs 14 residues. Germline V lookup: CDR1 MGHDK, CDR2 SYGVNS. The CDR3 here is CASSGRGDNSPLHF. The CDR3 DNA is TGTGCCAGCAGCGGGAGGGGTGATAATTCACCCCTCCACTTT.

V gene TRBV5-6 combines with J gene TRBJ2-5; 8 nucleotides match TRBD2. The CDR3 length is 15 residues. Germline assignment: CDR1 SGHDT and CDR2 YYEEEE. V lost 4 bases and J lost 2; bases outside the gene matches: 7. CDR3 amino acids: CASSDRLASQETQYF. The DNA for the CDR3 is TGTGCCAGCAGCGATCGACTAGCGTCACAAGAGACCCAGTACTTC.

J is TRBJ2-1 and V is TRBV9; weak D call: TRBD2 (6 bases). Germline V gives CDR1 SGDLS, CDR2 YYNGEE. Trimming cost V 0 bases and J 4 bases, with 17 bases left between them. The CDR3 spans 17 residues. The CDR3 nucleotides are TGTGCCAGCAGCGTAGCTCGTCTAGCAGGAGGGTACAATGAGCAGTTCTTC. Protein: CASSVARLAGGYNEQFF.

CDR3 sequence reads: CASSLVQGNEKLFF. The CDR3 DNA reads as TGTGCCAGCAGCTTAGTACAGGGGAATGAAAAACTGTTTTTT. The chain uses TRBV7-9 and TRBJ1-4; 7 bases are a match to TRBD1. V was pared by 1 base and J by 5 bases, with 1 base of the junction left unmatched. Germline CDR1 SEHNR, CDR2 FQNEAQ (reference sequence). CDR3 length: 14 amino acids.

This clonotype was seen a single time. The chain has TRBV20-1 and TRBJ2-5; a possible D gene is TRBD2 (5 bases). CDR1 is DFQATT, CDR2 SNEGSKA, per germline (reference sequence). This CDR3 spans 14 amino acids. The germline V and J ends were trimmed by 7 bases and 1 base, with 16 bases remaining between them. This chain's CDR3 is CSVIQAGGQETQYF. The DNA of the CDR3 is TGCAGTGTAATCCAGGCGGGCGGCCAAGAGACCCAGTACTTC.